The subject of this entry is one T cell receptor beta chain. The assay was immunoSEQ multiplex PCR, and TCRdb's table has in-frame clones only and misses some. The table records about 46,000 clones, over 60% of them present only once. V gave up 1 base and J gave up 3 bases; unmatched junction bases: 8. Germline-derived CDR1 and CDR2 are MGHRA and YSYEKL. This CDR3 has 17 residues. This record comes from a study of a mutant IDH1 vaccine in newly diagnosed glioma. As for the study in general: Prior therapy was radiotherapy, temozolomide, or both; most received both.

Time point denoted: baseline, week 1 (first vaccination visit). Stated treatment: pre-vaccination baseline after standard-of-care therapy. The specimen was PBMCs, collected from a glioma patient treated with radiotherapy, temozolomide or both. V is TRBV4-1 and J is TRBJ1-2; 10 bases agree with TRBD1. The origin of this receptor is a woman aged 40 to 50 with glioma. Here the CDR3 reads CASSQGQGALGDYGYTF. The DNA for the CDR3 is TGCGCCAGCAGCCAAGGACAGGGGGCCTTAGGAGACTATGGCTACACCTTC.